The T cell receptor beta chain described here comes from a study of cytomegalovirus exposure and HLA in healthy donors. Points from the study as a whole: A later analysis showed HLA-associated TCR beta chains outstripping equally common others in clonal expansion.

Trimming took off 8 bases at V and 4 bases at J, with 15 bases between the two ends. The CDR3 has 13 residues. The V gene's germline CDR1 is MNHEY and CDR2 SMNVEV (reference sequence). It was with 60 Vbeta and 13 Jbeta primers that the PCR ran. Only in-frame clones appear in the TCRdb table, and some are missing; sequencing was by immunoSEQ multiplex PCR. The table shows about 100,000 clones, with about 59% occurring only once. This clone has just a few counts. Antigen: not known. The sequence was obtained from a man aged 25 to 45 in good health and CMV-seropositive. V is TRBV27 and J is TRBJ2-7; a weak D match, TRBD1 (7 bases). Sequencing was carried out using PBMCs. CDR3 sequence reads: CASGGGGGYEQYF. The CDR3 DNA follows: TGTGCCAGCGGAGGAGGGGGCGGGTACGAGCAGTACTTC.